This record concerns one TCR beta chain sequence. With V trimmed by 1 base and J by 0 bases, 2 bases remained unmatched. Germline V gives CDR1 SGHRS, CDR2 YFSETQ. The CDR3 is 15 amino acids. The data are from a study of blood T cell repertoires in COVID-19. Participant age was roughly 18 to 89 years, and participants resided in approximately 24 US areas. How the authors handled the data: By means of reference gene primer amplification, nucleated cell counts were estimated. TCRdb's table, derived via immunoSEQ multiplex PCR, lists solely in-frame clones and lacks some. V, J and clone size are taken as reported in that table, and D and trimming were inferred from the DNA itself. The sample records under 300,000 clones, roughly 87% being singletons.

Sequencing was performed on PBMCs or T cells enriched from blood (not recorded which). This sequence was found in a woman aged 25 to 45 who had recovered from COVID-19. The chain joins TRBV5-1 to TRBJ1-1; 8 nucleotides match TRBD1. The CDR3 spells CASSLQGAVNTEAFF. CDR3 in DNA: TGCGCCAGCAGCTTGCAGGGGGCAGTGAACACTGAAGCTTTCTTT.